The sequence of this T cell receptor beta chain was determined in a study of shared clonotypes between healthy human individuals. Whole-study context: Each donor contributed plates that comprised three CD4 naive, three CD4 memory, two CD8 naive and one CD8 memory. General study points: Clonotype sharing among the donors was expected to vary with sequencing depth.

Germline V CDR1 and CDR2: MNHNS, SASEGT. V gave up 5 bases and J gave up 3 bases; unmatched junction bases: 7. This CDR3 spans 15 amino acids. Method: immunoSEQ multiplex PCR; TCRdb's copy keeps in-frame clones and lacks some. The sample has a few million clones, 93% seen once. As to this clone: Its antigen is still unknown.

Naive CD8 cells comprised CD45RO-negative, CCR7-positively selected cells, excluding terminally differentiated effector memory CD45RA+ cells. The sequenced sample was naive CD8+ T cells from PBMCs. This receptor was taken from a man in his late teens or twenties in good health. Some clones in this sample may be carry-over from other donors' samples. The chain uses TRBV6-1 and TRBJ2-1; TRBD2 agrees at 7 bases. CDR3 region: CASSLVAGVYNEQFF. DNA for the CDR3: TGTGCCAGCAGTTTAGTGGCGGGAGTCTACAATGAGCAGTTCTTC.